Here is one T cell receptor (beta chain) with its context. Its antigen specificity is not known. HCMV serostatus was determined by detecting HCMV-specific IgG in serum with a commercial ELISA kit. Peripheral blood mononuclear cells were isolated from blood by Ficoll density gradient centrifugation. The data were obtained in a study of T cells expressing NK-cell markers (dated by TCRdb to about 2020). In the study overall: Three sorted T-cell subsets (CD3+CD56+NKG2C+, CD3+CD56+NKG2C- and CD3+CD56-NKG2C+) from 7 to 9 donors had their TCR beta-chain repertoires profiled. Randomly selected healthy volunteers, three men and five women, were used as the eight sequenced donors. Among the eight sequenced donors, only one was HCMV-seronegative, while the other seven were HCMV-seropositive. The libraries were sequenced on Illumina HiSeq 2000/2500, MiSeq or NextSeq, producing 2 x 150 bp reads.

Including cysteine and phenylalanine, the CDR3 has 15 amino acids. A DNA sequence was not provided. The germline V gene sets CDR1 to SGHTA and CDR2 to FQGTGA. The study at large found these results: Whether the expanded NKG2C-expressing T cell clones were specific for HCMV antigens was left unclear. Those dominant clonotypes were again the most abundant among CD3+CD56-NKG2C+ cells in a handful of donors, at roughly 28.3-60.1%. For roughly 6 donors, the dominant CD3+CD56+NKG2C+ clonotypes were among the top 10 CD8+ clonotypes and accounted for roughly 1.0-7.5% of CD8+ T cells.

The sample was run on an Illumina HiSeq 2000. TCR beta cDNA libraries were prepared using 5'RACE template switching, which introduced a universal primer site and unique molecular identifiers. cDNA synthesis was primed from the TCR beta constant segment and was followed by two successive PCR amplification steps. Per the authors' processing: MIGEC handled demultiplexing of the reads and grouping by UMI, while MiTCR was used to assemble and quantify clonotypes. Only TCR cDNA sequences supported by at least two reads were kept to exclude erroneous sequences. The tcR package was used for downstream repertoire analysis, with clonotypes matched between fractions based on CDR3 nucleotide sequence plus V segment. VDJmatch was used to annotate antigen specificity against VDJdb, with one amino acid substitution allowed in CDR3. The reads went through TCRdb reprocessing, and each CDR3 protein sequence gets one entry with no DNA. V and J calls and clone size were set by TCRdb, not the authors. The sample table includes around 110,000 distinct CDR3 sequences. Together, the top ten hold less than 20% of the sample.

This chain is built from TRBV7-3 and TRBJ2-5; TCRdb reports TRBD1, a call that lacks DNA to check it against. This TCR was recovered from a woman between 18 and 75 years old in good health. The sequenced material came from blood T cells: a sorted CD56 or NKG2C T cell subset, CD4+ or CD8+ T cells, or bulk PBMC T cells (not recorded which). The CDR3 reads CASSLIGVSGETQYF.